These 15 T cell receptor beta chains originate from one sample sequenced in a study of T cells expressing NK-cell markers. TCRdb reprocessed the 5' RACE reads and stores each CDR3 protein as one record, lacking DNA. The listing records about 390,000 distinct CDR3 sequences. The sequenced sample consisted of blood T cells: a sorted CD56 or NKG2C T cell subset, CD4+ or CD8+ T cells, or bulk PBMC T cells (not recorded which). These receptor sequences come from a woman between 45 and 65 years old in good health.

This chain joins TRBV6-5 and TRBJ2-2; TCRdb's D gene call, TRBD1, goes unchecked for lack of DNA. Per the germline V gene, CDR1 is MNHEY and CDR2 is SVGAGI. The CDR3 has 14 residues. Here the CDR3 reads CASLIEQGIGELFF.

V is TRBV14 and J is TRBJ1-2. CDR3 length: 16 residues. The germline V gene encodes CDR1 SGHDN and CDR2 FVKESK. CDR3 sequence: CASSQDGRTLADGYTF.

This chain links TRBV12-3 or TRBV12-4 with TRBJ2-7; the TRBD1 assignment by TCRdb is unverifiable without DNA. CDR3 length: 14 residues. This CDR3 reads CASSVTGLTYEQYF.

The rearrangement uses TRBV28 and TRBJ2-7; TCRdb proposes TRBD2, but this gene call is untestable without DNA. Germline CDR1 MDHEN, CDR2 SYDVKM. This CDR3 region has 12 residues. CDR3 protein: CASRRLAGVEYF.

CDR3 sequence: CASSLSDGGEKLFF. The chain carries TRBV7-9 and TRBJ1-4. The CDR3 covers 14 residues. Germline assignment: CDR1 SEHNR and CDR2 FQNEAQ (reference sequence). The full variable domain, rest sourced from reference TRBV7-9 and TRBJ1-4, is DTGVSQNPRHKITKRGQNVTFRCDPISEHNRLYWYRQTLGQGPEFLTYFQNEAQLEKSRLLSDRFSAERPKGSFSTLEIQRTEQGDSAMYLCASSLSDGGEKLFFGSGTQLSVL.

The chain links TRBV15 to TRBJ2-5; TCRdb returns TRBD2, unconfirmable since there is no DNA. The CDR3 length is 12 residues. Germline V CDR1 and CDR2: LNHNV, YYDKDF (reference sequence). The CDR3 loop reads CATSEGGETQYF.

The rearrangement joins TRBV20-1 to TRBJ2-5; TCRdb gives TRBD2 as the D gene, but with no DNA this cannot be confirmed. The CDR3 loop spans 16 amino acids. In germline, CDR1 is DFQATT, CDR2 SNEGSKA (reference sequence). The CDR3 protein is CSATVTGTSGRETQYF.

The chain combines TRBV20-1 with TRBJ2-2; as DNA is missing, the TRBD2 call by TCRdb cannot be tested. The CDR3 is 15 amino acids. The germline CDR1 and CDR2 sequences are DFQATT and SNEGSKA (reference sequence). CDR3 protein: CSAIPKEGRTGELFF.

The CDR3 loop reads CASSDGAGQTRGTQYF. The chain uses TRBV5-1 and TRBJ2-5; TCRdb names TRBD2, which stays unverified in the absence of DNA. This CDR3 region has 16 residues. Germline values: CDR1 SGHRS, CDR2 YFSETQ.

V gene TRBV6-1 combines with J gene TRBJ1-2; without DNA, the TCRdb call of TRBD1 cannot be checked. CDR1 and CDR2 (germline): MNHNS, SASEGT. This CDR3 has 15 amino acids. The CDR3 is CASNSRTVLTFGYTF.

The chain joins TRBV29-1 to TRBJ2-7; lacking DNA, the TRBD1 call made by TCRdb goes unchecked. This CDR3 is built from 14 residues. Germline values: CDR1 SQVTM, CDR2 ANQGSEA. CDR3 residues: CSVEIGTAWGEQYF.

The rearrangement joins TRBV6-1 to TRBJ1-6. The germline V gene encodes CDR1 MNHNS and CDR2 SASEGT. This CDR3 has 15 residues. CDR3 loop: CASSEATNWNSPLHF.

The J gene is TRBJ2-1, the V gene TRBV7-2; TCRdb reports TRBD1, a call that lacks DNA to check it against. CDR3 length equals 16 residues. Germline CDR1 and CDR2: SGHTA and FQGNSA. The CDR3 reads CASSSRPGELGNEQFF.

CDR3 residues: CAGTGTSGRAAFF. V and J are TRBV30 and TRBJ2-1; TCRdb's assignment of TRBD2 cannot be checked, as there is no DNA. Per the germline V gene, CDR1 is GTSNPN and CDR2 is SVGIG (reference sequence). CDR3 size: 13 residues.

The chain combines TRBV4-1 with TRBJ2-5. CDR1 and CDR2 from the germline V gene are MGHRA and YSYEKL. This CDR3 contains 15 residues. CDR3 sequence: CASSPGKMRQETQYF.